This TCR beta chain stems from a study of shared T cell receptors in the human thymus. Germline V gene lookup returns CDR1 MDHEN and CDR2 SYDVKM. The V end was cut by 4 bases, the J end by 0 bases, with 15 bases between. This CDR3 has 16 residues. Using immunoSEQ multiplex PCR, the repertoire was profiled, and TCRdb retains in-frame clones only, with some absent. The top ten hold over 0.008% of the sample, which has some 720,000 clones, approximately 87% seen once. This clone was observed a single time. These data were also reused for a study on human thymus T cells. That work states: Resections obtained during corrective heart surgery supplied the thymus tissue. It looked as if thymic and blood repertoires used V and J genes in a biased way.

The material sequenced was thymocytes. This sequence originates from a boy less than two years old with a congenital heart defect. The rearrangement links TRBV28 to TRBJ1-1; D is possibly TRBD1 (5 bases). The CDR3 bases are TGTGCCAGCAGTTCGCGGGGGGAGGGGATGAACACTGAAGCTTTCTTT. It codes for CASSSRGEGMNTEAFF.